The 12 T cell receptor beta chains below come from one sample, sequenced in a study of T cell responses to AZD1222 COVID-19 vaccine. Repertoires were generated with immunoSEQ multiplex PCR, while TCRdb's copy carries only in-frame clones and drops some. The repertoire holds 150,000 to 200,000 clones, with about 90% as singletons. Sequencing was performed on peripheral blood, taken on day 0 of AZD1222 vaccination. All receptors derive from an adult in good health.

CDR3 DNA sequence: TGCGCCAGCAGCCAACAGACCGCTACTGAAGCTTTCTTT. Amino acid sequence: CASSQQTATEAFF. The chain links TRBV4-3 to TRBJ1-1, with unresolved D. Germline V gene data show CDR1 as LGHNA and CDR2 as YSLEER. The CDR3 loop spans 13 amino acids. Trimming took 2 bases from V and 5 from J, leaving 9 bases between them.

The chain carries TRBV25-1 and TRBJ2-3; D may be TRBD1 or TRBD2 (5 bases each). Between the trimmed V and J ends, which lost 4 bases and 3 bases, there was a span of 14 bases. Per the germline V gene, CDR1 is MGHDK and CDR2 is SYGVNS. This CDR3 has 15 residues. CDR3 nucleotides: TGTGCCAGCAGTGGTAGGGGAGTTTGGACAGATACGCAGTATTTT. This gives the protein CASSGRGVWTDTQYF. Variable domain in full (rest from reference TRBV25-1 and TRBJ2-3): EADIYQTPRYLVIGTGKKITLECSQTMGHDKMYWYQQDPGMELHLIHYSYGVNSTEKGDLSSESTVSRIRTEHFPLTLESARPSHTSQYLCASSGRGVWTDTQYFGPGTRLTVL.

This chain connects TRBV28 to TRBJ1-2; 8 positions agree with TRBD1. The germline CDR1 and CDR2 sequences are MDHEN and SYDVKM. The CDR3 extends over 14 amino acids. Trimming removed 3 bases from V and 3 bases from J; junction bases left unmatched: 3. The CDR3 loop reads CASSFTGGHYGYTF. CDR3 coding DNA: TGTGCCAGCAGTTTTACAGGGGGACACTATGGCTACACCTTC.

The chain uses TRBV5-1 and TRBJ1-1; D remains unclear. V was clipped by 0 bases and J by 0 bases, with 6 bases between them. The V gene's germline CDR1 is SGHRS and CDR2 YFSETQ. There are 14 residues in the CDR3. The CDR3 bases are TGCGCCAGCAGCTTGGACAGTTTGAACACTGAAGCTTTCTTT. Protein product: CASSLDSLNTEAFF.

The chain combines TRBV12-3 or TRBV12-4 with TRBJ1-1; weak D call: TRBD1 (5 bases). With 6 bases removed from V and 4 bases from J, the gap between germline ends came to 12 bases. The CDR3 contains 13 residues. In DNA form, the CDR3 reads TGTGCCAGCAGCCTTACAGGTAGCACTGAAGCTTTCTTT. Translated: CASSLTGSTEAFF.

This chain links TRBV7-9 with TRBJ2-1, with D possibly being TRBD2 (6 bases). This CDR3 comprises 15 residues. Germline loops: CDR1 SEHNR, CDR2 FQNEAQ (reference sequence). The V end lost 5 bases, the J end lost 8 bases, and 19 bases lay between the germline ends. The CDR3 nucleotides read TGTGCCAGCAGCCCCCAGGCTAGCGCGAACGATGAGCAGTTCTTC. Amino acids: CASSPQASANDEQFF. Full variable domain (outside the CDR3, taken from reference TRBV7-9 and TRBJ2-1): DTGVSQNPRHKITKRGQNVTFRCDPISEHNRLYWYRQTLGQGPEFLTYFQNEAQLEKSRLLSDRFSAERPKGSFSTLEIQRTEQGDSAMYLCASSPQASANDEQFFGPGTRLTVL.

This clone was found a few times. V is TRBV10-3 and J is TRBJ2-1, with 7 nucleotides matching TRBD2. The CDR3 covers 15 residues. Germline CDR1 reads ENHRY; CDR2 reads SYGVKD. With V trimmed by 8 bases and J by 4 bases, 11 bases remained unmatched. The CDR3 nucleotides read TGTGCCATCGCGGGGCCGGGGGGAGAGTACAATGAGCAGTTCTTC. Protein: CAIAGPGGEYNEQFF.

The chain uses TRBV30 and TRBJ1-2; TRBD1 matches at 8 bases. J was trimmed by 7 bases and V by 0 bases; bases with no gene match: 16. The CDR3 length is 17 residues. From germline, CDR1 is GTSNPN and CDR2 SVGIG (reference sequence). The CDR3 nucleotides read TGTGCCTGGAGTGTACGGCCAGGGGGCACGCCAGGGGGTGGCTACACCTTC. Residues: CAWSVRPGGTPGGGYTF.

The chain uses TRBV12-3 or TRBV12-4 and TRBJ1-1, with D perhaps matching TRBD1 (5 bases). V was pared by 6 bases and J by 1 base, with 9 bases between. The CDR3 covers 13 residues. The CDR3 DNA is TGTGCCAGCAGCGCGCAGGGGAACACTGAAGCTTTCTTT. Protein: CASSAQGNTEAFF.

This chain's CDR3 is CASSQLGGQAEAFF. Written as DNA, the CDR3 is TGTGCCAGCAGTCAACTAGGGGGCCAGGCTGAAGCTTTCTTT. The chain combines TRBV28 with TRBJ1-1; 7 bases fit TRBD1. The ends lost 5 bases at V and 6 bases at J; junction bases unmatched: 9. This CDR3 has 14 amino acids. The germline V gene encodes CDR1 MDHEN and CDR2 SYDVKM.

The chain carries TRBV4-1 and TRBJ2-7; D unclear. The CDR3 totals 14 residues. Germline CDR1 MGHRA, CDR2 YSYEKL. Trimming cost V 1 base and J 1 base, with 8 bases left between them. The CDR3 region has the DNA TGCGCCAGCAGCCAAGTACCGGAATCCTACGAGCAGTACTTC. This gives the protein CASSQVPESYEQYF.

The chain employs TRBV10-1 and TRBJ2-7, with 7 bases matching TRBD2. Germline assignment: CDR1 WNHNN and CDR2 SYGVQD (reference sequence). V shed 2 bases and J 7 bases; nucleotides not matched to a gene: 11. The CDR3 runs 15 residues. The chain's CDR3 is CASSEGGVGAEEQYF. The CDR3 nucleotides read TGCGCCAGCAGTGAGGGGGGGGTCGGTGCGGAGGAGCAGTACTTC.